The 14 T cell receptor beta chains in this list originate from one sample, sequenced in a study of regulatory T cells in long-lasting Graves disease. CDR3 regions were amplified by Arm-PCR using iRepertoire HTBI primers to build TCR beta libraries. MiXCR was run by TCRdb on the multiplex PCR reads, yielding one entry per CDR3 protein. The sample holds fewer than 600,000 distinct CDR3 sequences, roughly 22% seen once. Time point specified: persistent/refractory GD, antithyroid drugs over 5 years with positive TRAb. After RNA was extracted from PBMCs, the TCR library was made from it. The sequenced sample was peripheral blood mononuclear cells (PBMCs), obtained when the disease was refractory, from a patient treated with antithyroid drugs. The receptors were gathered from a female donor with Graves disease.

The gene calls are TRBV7-9 and TRBJ1-2; TRBD1 aligns across 8 bases. This CDR3 contains 13 residues. Trimming removed 1 base from V and 6 bases from J; junction bases left unmatched: 1. The germline CDR1 and CDR2 sequences are SEHNR and FQNEAQ (reference sequence). As DNA, the CDR3 is TGTGCCAGCAGCTTAGAACAGGGGGATGGCTACACCTTC. Translated, it gives CASSLEQGDGYTF.

Ten or more counts support this clonotype. This sequence joins TRBV13 and TRBJ2-5, with a tentative D call TRBD1 (6 bases). The CDR3 is made up of 16 amino acids. From germline, CDR1 is PRHDT and CDR2 FYEKMQ (reference sequence). Trimming stripped 2 bases from V and 5 bases from J, with 18 bases between. The CDR3 DNA follows: TGTGCCAGCAGCTTAAGCGGCAGGGGAAATAGTGAGACCCAGTACTTC. Its translation: CASSLSGRGNSETQYF. The variable domain in full, completed from reference TRBV13 and TRBJ2-5, reads AAGVIQSPRHLIKEKRETATLKCYPIPRHDTVYWYQQGPGQDPQFLISFYEKMQSDKGSIPDRFSAQQFSDYHSELNMSSLELGDSALYFCASSLSGRGNSETQYFGPGTRLLVL.

This clonotype was detected many times. V and J are TRBV10-3 and TRBJ2-7; no clear D gene. V was clipped by 4 bases and J by 4 bases, with 8 bases between them. The CDR3 is 12 residues long. Germline values: CDR1 ENHRY, CDR2 SYGVKD. The CDR3 is CAISGGKYEQYF. DNA for the CDR3: TGTGCCATCAGTGGAGGAAAGTACGAGCAGTACTTC.

This clonotype was recorded at least ten times. The genes are TRBV6-1 and TRBJ1-1; D is uncertain. Per germline, CDR1 MNHNS and CDR2 SASEGT. V lost 4 bases and J lost 0, with 12 bases in between. CDR3 length equals 15 residues. CDR3 residues: CASSGARLMNTEAFF. Written as DNA, the CDR3 is TGTGCCAGCAGTGGAGCCCGACTCATGAACACTGAAGCTTTCTTT.

A remark on this clonotype: A clone one base away is much larger, so this may be a read error. This chain links TRBV6-9 with TRBJ1-2; maybe TRBD1 (5 bases). Germline CDR1 is MNHGY and CDR2 is SVAAGI. CDR3 length: 14 amino acids. The CDR3 DNA is TGTGCCAGCAGTTACCTTCCAGGGACCTATGGCCACACCTTC. Its protein is CASSYLPGTYGHTF.

This clonotype was observed at least ten times. The J gene is TRBJ1-5, the V gene TRBV27; perhaps TRBD1 as D (5 bases). The germline V gene has CDR1 MNHEY and CDR2 SMNVEV (reference sequence). The CDR3 length is 14 residues. Trimming removed 10 bases at V and 3 bases at J, with 16 bases between. CDR3 DNA: TGTGCCACCTCCATCCAGGGTATCAATCAGCCCCAGCATTTT. Its translation: CATSIQGINQPQHF.

This clonotype appeared a few times. The chain is built from TRBV30 and TRBJ1-5, with unresolved D. This CDR3 contains 12 residues. The V gene lost 3 bases and the J gene lost 2 bases, with 5 bases spanning the gap. CDR1 is GTSNPN and CDR2 is SVGIG in the germline V gene (reference sequence). This chain's CDR3 is CAWREGNQPQHF. CDR3 nucleotides: TGTGCCTGGAGGGAAGGCAATCAGCCCCAGCATTTT.

This clonotype appeared many times. The chain uses TRBV6-1 and TRBJ2-5; the D gene is possibly TRBD1 (8 bases). The CDR3 extends over 19 amino acids. Trimming shortened V by 0 bases and J by 0 bases, and 20 bases separated the two germline ends. Germline V gene lookup returns CDR1 MNHNS and CDR2 SASEGT. The CDR3 DNA reads TGTGCCAGCAGTGAAGCGCTCGGTTGGACAGGGAGGGACCAAGAGACCCAGTACTTC. Protein: CASSEALGWTGRDQETQYF.

This chain connects TRBV9 to TRBJ2-2; D is perhaps TRBD1 (6 bases). Germline V gene data show CDR1 as SGDLS and CDR2 as YYNGEE. V was trimmed by 7 bases and J by 3 bases, leaving 16 bases between them. This CDR3 has 15 amino acids. The DNA of the CDR3 is TGTGCCAGCTCCCGAAGGGGGAGCCACACCGGGGAGCTGTTTTTT. Translating gives CASSRRGSHTGELFF.

The chain couples TRBV10-3 to TRBJ1-2, with D uncertain. The CDR3 contains 13 residues. Germline CDR1 is ENHRY and CDR2 is SYGVKD. The V gene lost 4 bases and the J gene lost 6 bases, with 12 bases spanning the gap. The CDR3 DNA reads as TGTGCCATCAGTGTTCGGGGATGGGATGGCTACACCTTC. Residues: CAISVRGWDGYTF.

Many counts were recorded for this clonotype. The genes are TRBV12-3 or TRBV12-4 and TRBJ1-6; D perhaps matches TRBD1 (6 bases). The CDR3 contains 16 residues. Between the trimmed V and J ends, which lost 5 bases and 8 bases, there was a span of 19 bases. CDR3 amino acids: CASSPSYGGQDSPLHF. CDR3 in DNA: TGTGCCAGCAGTCCATCCTATGGGGGGCAGGATTCACCCCTCCACTTT.

The chain has TRBV12-3 or TRBV12-4 and TRBJ1-5; possible D gene TRBD1, 5 bases. V was cut by 8 bases and J by 7 bases, with 12 bases left in between. This CDR3 comprises 12 residues. Written as DNA, the CDR3 is TGTGCCAGCGGGATGGGGCAGCAGCCCCAGCATTTT. Translated, it gives CASGMGQQPQHF.

The genes are TRBV2 and TRBJ2-3, with 8 bases that match TRBD1. Germline V CDR1 and CDR2: SNHLY, FYNNEI. The CDR3 consists of 14 residues. The V and J ends lost 5 bases and 6 bases, in that order; junction bases with no gene match: 7. This chain's CDR3 is CASSTGQGWDTQYF. For the CDR3, the DNA is TGTGCCAGCAGTACCGGACAGGGATGGGATACGCAGTATTTT.

The chain couples TRBV6-1 to TRBJ1-3; D is perhaps TRBD1 (6 bases). This CDR3 spans 14 amino acids. Germline CDR1 is MNHNS and CDR2 is SASEGT. Trimming cost V 6 bases and J 0 bases, with 9 bases left between them. CDR3 residues: CASRAGHSGNTIYF. The CDR3 DNA follows: TGTGCCAGCAGGGCGGGACACTCTGGAAACACCATATATTTT.